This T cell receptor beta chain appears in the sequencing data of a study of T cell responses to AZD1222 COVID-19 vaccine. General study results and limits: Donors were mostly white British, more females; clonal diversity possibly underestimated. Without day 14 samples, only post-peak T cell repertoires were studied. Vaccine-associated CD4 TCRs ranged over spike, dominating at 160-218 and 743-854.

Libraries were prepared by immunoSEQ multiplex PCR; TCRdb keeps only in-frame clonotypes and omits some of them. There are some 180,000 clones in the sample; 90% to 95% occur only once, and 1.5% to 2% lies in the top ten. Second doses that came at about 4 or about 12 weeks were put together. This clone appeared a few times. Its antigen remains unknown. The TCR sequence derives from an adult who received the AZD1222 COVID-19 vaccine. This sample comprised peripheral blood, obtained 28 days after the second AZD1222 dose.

In DNA, the CDR3 is TGTGCCAGCAGTGCACCAAGGACTAGCGGGGGAGAAAAAGAGACCCAGTACTTC. This translates into CASSAPRTSGGEKETQYF. The V gene is TRBV6-2 or TRBV6-3, the J gene TRBJ2-5; TRBD2 aligns across 13 bases. Losses at the gene ends were 5 bases for V and 3 bases for J; bases not matched to a gene: 12. The V gene's germline CDR1 is MNHEY and CDR2 SVGEGT. This CDR3 is 18 amino acids long.